The 14 T cell receptor beta chains below come from one sample, sequenced in a study of T cells in Graves' hyperthyroidism and ophthalmopathy (dated by TCRdb to between 2018 and 2020). Library creation used multiplex PCR. The sample was run on an Illumina HiSeq 2000. The TCR beta CDR3 regions were amplified from RNA transcripts. A first-round RT-PCR of the TCR CDR3 used the HTBI primer set with the Qiagen OneStep RT-PCR kit. The public reads were quality trimmed at Q25 with fastp and then assembled into clones with MiXCR by TCRdb, keeping productive beta chains. Every distinct CDR3 protein forms one entry, paired with its most common genes and DNA. The sample table holds around 340,000 distinct CDR3 sequences, of which 15% to 20% were seen once. Around 15% of the sample rests with the top ten. Source material: blood. The receptor set was obtained from a woman aged 40 to 50 with Graves' ophthalmopathy.

This clonotype was picked up many times. The chain uses TRBV7-2 and TRBJ2-5; D may be TRBD2 (5 bases). The CDR3 consists of 14 residues. Per the germline V gene, CDR1 is SGHTA and CDR2 is FQGNSA. Trimming took 1 base from V and 5 from J, leaving 11 bases between them. The CDR3 loop is CASSLGVGGETQYF. Here the CDR3 DNA reads TGTGCCAGCAGCTTAGGGGTAGGCGGGGAGACCCAGTACTTC.

V is TRBV11-2 and J is TRBJ2-7, with TRBD1 as a possible D gene (5 bases). Per the germline V gene, CDR1 is SGHAT and CDR2 is FQNNGV. The CDR3 runs to 14 residues. Trimming stripped 3 bases from V and 3 bases from J, with 12 bases between. The CDR3, as DNA: TGTGCCAGCAGCTTCGGCAGGGATGGCTACGAGCAGTACTTC. Amino acid sequence: CASSFGRDGYEQYF. The entire variable domain, with the rest obtained from reference TRBV11-2 and TRBJ2-7, is as follows: EAGVAQSPRYKIIEKRQSVAFWCNPISGHATLYWYQQILGQGPKLLIQFQNNGVVDDSQLPKDRFSAERLKGVDSTLKIQPAKLEDSAVYLCASSFGRDGYEQYFGPGTRLTVT.

The chain joins TRBV12-3 or TRBV12-4 to TRBJ2-5, with D perhaps matching TRBD2 (5 bases). The CDR3 runs to 14 residues. Trimming stripped 5 bases from V and 1 base from J, with 11 bases between. The CDR3, as DNA: TGTGCCAGCAGTGATAGCGCAGGCCAAGAGACCCAGTACTTC. This translates into CASSDSAGQETQYF.

The chain has TRBV5-6 and TRBJ1-5; TRBD1 matches at 8 bases. Trimming removed 2 bases from V and 3 bases from J; junction bases left unmatched: 10. The CDR3 is 17 amino acids. From germline, CDR1 is SGHDT and CDR2 YYEEEE. CDR3 in amino acids: CASSFGVTDRANQPQHF. Here the CDR3 DNA reads TGTGCCAGCAGCTTTGGGGTGACGGACAGGGCCAATCAGCCCCAGCATTTT.

This clonotype occurred many times. The CDR3 sequence is CASSYSPFTTEAFF. In DNA, the CDR3 is TGTGCCAGCAGTTACTCGCCGTTCACCACTGAAGCTTTCTTT. The genes are TRBV6-5 and TRBJ1-1, with D unclear. Germline-derived CDR1 and CDR2 are MNHEY and SVGAGI. The CDR3 covers 14 residues. With 0 bases removed from V and 4 bases from J, the gap between germline ends came to 9 bases.

This clonotype was found many times. The J gene is TRBJ2-7, the V gene TRBV12-3 or TRBV12-4; D remains ambiguous. V lost 5 bases and J lost 2, with 10 bases in between. The CDR3 contains 13 residues. DNA of the CDR3: TGTGCCAGCAGTCCTGTATACCCCTACGAGCAGTACTTC. It encodes CASSPVYPYEQYF.

As regards this clonotype: A much more abundant neighbour one base away suggests this may be a read error. This chain uses TRBV20-1 with TRBJ2-2, with 9 bases fitting TRBD1. V gave up 2 bases and J gave up 5 bases; unmatched junction bases: 18. The CDR3 runs 19 residues. Germline V lookup: CDR1 DFQATT, CDR2 SNEGSKA (reference sequence). The chain's CDR3 is CSARSTWPCRTGDTGELFF. As DNA, the CDR3 is TGCAGTGCTAGATCCACCTGGCCGTGCAGGACAGGGGATACCGGGGAGCTGTTTTTT.

This clonotype occurred many times. The V call is TRBV12-3 or TRBV12-4, the J call TRBJ1-1; 7 nucleotides line up with TRBD1. CDR3 length: 14 amino acids. J lost 11 bases, V lost 6 bases, and 15 bases had no gene match. In nucleotides, the CDR3 is TGTGCCAGCAGCCGGAAAGGGGGCCCGTTGCCGGCTTTCTTT. Its protein product is CASSRKGGPLPAFF.

This chain joins TRBV28 and TRBJ2-7; the match to TRBD1 covers 9 bases. CDR1 MDHEN and CDR2 SYDVKM come from the germline V gene. The CDR3 has 14 residues. V lost 10 bases, J lost 2 bases, and 9 bases stayed unmatched. In DNA, the CDR3 is TGTGCCACTACCGAGGGACAGGGTCCCTACGAGCAGTACTTC. Protein product: CATTEGQGPYEQYF.

This chain links TRBV15 with TRBJ1-1; D unresolved. Germline CDR1 and CDR2: LNHNV and YYDKDF (reference sequence). V was pared by 1 base and J by 0 bases, with 6 bases between. The CDR3 length is 14 residues. This chain's CDR3 is CATSRGGMNTEAFF. Written as DNA, the CDR3 is TGTGCCACCAGCAGAGGTGGAATGAACACTGAAGCTTTCTTT.

Comment on this clonotype: The junction does not match germline at one end; this may be a read error. The chain recombines TRBV7-2 with TRBJ2-5; D ambiguous. Germline CDR1 is SGHTA and CDR2 is FQGNSA. This CDR3 spans 14 amino acids. The CDR3: CASSLGAFQETQCF. In DNA form, the CDR3 reads TGTGCCAGCAGCTTAGGGGCGTTTCAAGAGACCCAGTGCTTC. The whole variable domain, remainder taken from reference TRBV7-2 and TRBJ2-5, is GAGVSQSPSNKVTEKGKDVELRCDPISGHTALYWYRQSLGQGLEFLIYFQGNSAPDKSGLPSDRFSAERTGGSVSTLTIQRTQQEDSAVYLCASSLGAFQETQCFGPGTRLLVL.

This clonotype was recorded at least ten times. The rearrangement joins TRBV15 to TRBJ2-7; 8 nucleotides agree with TRBD1. This CDR3 is built from 15 residues. Germline CDR1 reads LNHNV; CDR2 reads YYDKDF (reference sequence). V was pared by 6 bases and J by 2 bases, with 9 bases of the junction left unmatched. The CDR3 protein is CATSKTRDRPYEQYF. CDR3 DNA: TGTGCCACCAGTAAGACCCGGGACAGGCCCTACGAGCAGTACTTC.

This clonotype was detected many times. The J gene is TRBJ2-2, the V gene TRBV6-6, with TRBD2 identical over 13 bases. This CDR3 has 20 amino acids. The V and J ends lost 2 bases and 2 bases, in that order; junction bases with no gene match: 11. In germline, CDR1 is MNHNY, CDR2 SVGAGI (reference sequence). Here the CDR3 DNA reads TGTGCCAGCAGTTACACGACTAGCGGGAGGCAGAGGGGCAACACCGGGGAGCTGTTTTTT. Protein sequence: CASSYTTSGRQRGNTGELFF.

This clonotype was seen many times. The chain couples TRBV19 to TRBJ2-2, with TRBD2 matching over 14 bases. Trimming cost V 8 bases and J 1 base; bases outside gene matches: 9. The CDR3 consists of 18 residues. CDR1 and CDR2 (germline): LNHDA, SQIVND (reference sequence). The CDR3 sequence: CASSKTSGRAVNTGELFF. The DNA of the CDR3 is TGTGCCAGTTCCAAGACTAGCGGGAGGGCCGTGAACACCGGGGAGCTGTTTTTT.